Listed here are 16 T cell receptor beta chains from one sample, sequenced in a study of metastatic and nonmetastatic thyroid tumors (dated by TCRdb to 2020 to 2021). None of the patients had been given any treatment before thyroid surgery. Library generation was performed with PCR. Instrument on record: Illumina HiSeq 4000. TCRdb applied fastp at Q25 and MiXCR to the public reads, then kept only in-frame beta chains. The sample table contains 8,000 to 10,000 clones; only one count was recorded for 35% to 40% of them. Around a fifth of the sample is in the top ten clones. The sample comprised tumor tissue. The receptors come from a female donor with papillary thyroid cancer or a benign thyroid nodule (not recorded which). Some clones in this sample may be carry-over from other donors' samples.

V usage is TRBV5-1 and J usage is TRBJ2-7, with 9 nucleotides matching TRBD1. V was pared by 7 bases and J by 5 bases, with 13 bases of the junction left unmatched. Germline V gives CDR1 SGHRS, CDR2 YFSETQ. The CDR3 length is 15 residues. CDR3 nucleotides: TGCGCCAGCTCCTCTCGGGGGACAGGGACTCACGAGCAGTACTTC. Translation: CASSSRGTGTHEQYF.

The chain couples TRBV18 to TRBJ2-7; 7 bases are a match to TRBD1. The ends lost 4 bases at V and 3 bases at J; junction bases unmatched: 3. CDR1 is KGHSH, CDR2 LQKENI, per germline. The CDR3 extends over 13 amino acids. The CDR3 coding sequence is TGTGCCAGCTCACAGGCAGGGGGCTACGAGCAGTACTTC. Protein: CASSQAGGYEQYF.

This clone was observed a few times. The CDR3 sequence is CASSEAAFRHTEAFF. Here the CDR3 DNA reads TGTGCCAGCAGTGAAGCGGCCTTTCGGCACACTGAAGCTTTCTTT. The chain carries TRBV6-1 and TRBJ1-1; D unresolved. CDR1 and CDR2 from the germline V gene are MNHNS and SASEGT. This CDR3 is built from 15 residues. Trimming removed 0 bases from V and 3 bases from J, with 11 bases in between.

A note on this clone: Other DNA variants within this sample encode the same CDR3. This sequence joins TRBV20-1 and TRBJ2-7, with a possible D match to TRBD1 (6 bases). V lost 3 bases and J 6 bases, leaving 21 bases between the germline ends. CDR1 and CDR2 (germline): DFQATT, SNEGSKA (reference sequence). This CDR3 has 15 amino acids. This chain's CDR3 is CSASSTGSAPSEQYF. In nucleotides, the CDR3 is TGCAGTGCTAGCTCCACAGGGAGCGCACCCTCCGAGCAGTACTTC.

The CDR3 DNA sequence: TGCAGTGCTAGGTCTGGACAGGTGGGTCAAGAGACCCAGTACTTC. Residues: CSARSGQVGQETQYF. This sequence joins TRBV20-1 and TRBJ2-5; the match to TRBD1 covers 7 bases. This CDR3 region has 15 residues. CDR1 DFQATT and CDR2 SNEGSKA come from the germline V gene (reference sequence). V was clipped by 3 bases and J by 2 bases; unmatched bases: 9.

Written as DNA, the CDR3 is TGTGCCTGGACCCAGGGGGGGGTACTCAAACCCCTCCACTTT. Amino acids: CAWTQGGVLKPLHF. The genes are TRBV30 and TRBJ1-6, with 7 bases aligning to TRBD1. The CDR3 totals 14 residues. Germline CDR1 and CDR2: GTSNPN and SVGIG (reference sequence). V shed 4 bases, J shed 12 bases, and the junction held 12 bases outside the gene matches.

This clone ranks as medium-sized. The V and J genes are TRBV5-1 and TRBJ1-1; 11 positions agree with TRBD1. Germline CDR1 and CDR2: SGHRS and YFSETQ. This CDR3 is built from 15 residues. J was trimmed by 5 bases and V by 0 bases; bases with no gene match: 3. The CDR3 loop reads CASSLAGDRGTEAFF. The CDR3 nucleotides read TGCGCCAGCAGCTTGGCCGGGGACAGGGGGACTGAAGCTTTCTTT.

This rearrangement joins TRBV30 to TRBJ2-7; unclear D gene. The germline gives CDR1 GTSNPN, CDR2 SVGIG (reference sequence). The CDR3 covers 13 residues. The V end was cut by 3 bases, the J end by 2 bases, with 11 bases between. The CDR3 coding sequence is TGTGCCTGGAGGGCCAAATACGCCTACGAGCAGTACTTC. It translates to CAWRAKYAYEQYF.

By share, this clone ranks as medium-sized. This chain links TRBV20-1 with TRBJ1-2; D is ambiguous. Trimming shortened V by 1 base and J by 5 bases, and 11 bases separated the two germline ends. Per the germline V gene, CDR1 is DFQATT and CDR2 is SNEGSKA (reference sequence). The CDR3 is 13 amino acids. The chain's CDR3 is CSARGTVEYGYTF. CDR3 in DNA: TGCAGTGCTAGAGGTACTGTGGAGTATGGCTACACCTTC.

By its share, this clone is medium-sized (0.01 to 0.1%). CDR3 sequence (DNA): TGTGCCAGCAGCTTACATGACGGATCATACTACGAGCAGTACTTC. Translating it yields CASSLHDGSYYEQYF. This chain links TRBV7-9 with TRBJ2-7; D gene unclear. The CDR3 extends over 15 amino acids. Trimming pared 2 bases from V and 3 bases from J, leaving 14 bases between. The germline V gene encodes CDR1 SEHNR and CDR2 FQNEAQ (reference sequence).

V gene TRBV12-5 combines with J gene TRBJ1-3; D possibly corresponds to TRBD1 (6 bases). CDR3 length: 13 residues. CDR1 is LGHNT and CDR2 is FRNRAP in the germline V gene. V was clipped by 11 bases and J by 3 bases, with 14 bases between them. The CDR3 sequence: CAGTRGVGNTIYF. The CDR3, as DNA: TGTGCTGGGACAAGGGGTGTTGGAAACACCATATATTTT. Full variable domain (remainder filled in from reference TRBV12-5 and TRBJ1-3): DARVTQTPRHKVTEMGQEVTMRCQPILGHNTVFWYRQTMMQGLELLAYFRNRAPLDDSGMPKDRFSAEMPDATLATLKIQPSEPRDSAVYFCAGTRGVGNTIYFGEGSWLTVV.

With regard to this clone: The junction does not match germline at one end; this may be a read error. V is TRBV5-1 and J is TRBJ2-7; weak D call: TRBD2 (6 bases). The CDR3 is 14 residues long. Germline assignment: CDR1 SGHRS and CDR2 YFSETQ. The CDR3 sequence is CAGSLTSRSYEQYF. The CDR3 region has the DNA TGCGCCGGCAGCTTGACTAGTAGGTCCTACGAGCAGTACTTC.

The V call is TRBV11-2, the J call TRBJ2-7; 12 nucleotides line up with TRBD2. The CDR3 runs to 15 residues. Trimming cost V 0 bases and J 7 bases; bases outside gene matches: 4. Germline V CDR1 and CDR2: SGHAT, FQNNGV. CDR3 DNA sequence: TGTGCCAGCAGCTTAGATCCTAGCGGGAGGGGGGAGCAGTACTTC. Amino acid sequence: CASSLDPSGRGEQYF.

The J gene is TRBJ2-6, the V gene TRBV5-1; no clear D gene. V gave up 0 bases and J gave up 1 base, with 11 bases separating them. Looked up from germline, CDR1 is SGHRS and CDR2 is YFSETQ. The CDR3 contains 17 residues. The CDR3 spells CASSLGGAPSGANVLTF. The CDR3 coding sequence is TGCGCCAGCAGCTTGGGTGGCGCCCCTTCTGGGGCCAACGTCCTGACTTTC. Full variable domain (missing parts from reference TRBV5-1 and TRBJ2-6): KAGVTQTPRYLIKTRGQQVTLSCSPISGHRSVSWYQQTPGQGLQFLFEYFSETQRNKGNFPGRFSGRQFSNSRSEMNVSTLELGDSALYLCASSLGGAPSGANVLTFGAGSRLTVL.

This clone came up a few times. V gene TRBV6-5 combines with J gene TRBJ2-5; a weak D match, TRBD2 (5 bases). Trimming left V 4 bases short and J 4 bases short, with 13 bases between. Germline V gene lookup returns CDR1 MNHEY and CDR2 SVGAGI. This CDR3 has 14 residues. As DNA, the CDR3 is TGTGCCAGCAGTTTCGGGATGGACCCAGAGACCCAGTACTTC. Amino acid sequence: CASSFGMDPETQYF.

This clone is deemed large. DNA for the CDR3: TGTGCCAGCGGAATACAGGTAACAGATACGCAGTATTTT. Protein: CASGIQVTDTQYF. The genes are TRBV27 and TRBJ2-3; maybe TRBD1 (5 bases). The germline gives CDR1 MNHEY, CDR2 SMNVEV (reference sequence). V was clipped by 8 bases and J by 3 bases, with 12 bases between them. The CDR3 runs to 13 residues.